The 21 T cell receptor beta chains in this list originate from one sample, sequenced in a study of cytomegalovirus exposure and HLA in healthy donors. 60 Vbeta and 13 Jbeta primers were used in PCR. Clones were read by immunoSEQ multiplex PCR, and TCRdb kept only the in-frame ones, dropping some. The sample carries approximately 82,000 clones, more than 55% recorded once. Sequenced input: PBMCs. The receptors originated from a woman aged 30 to 39 in good health and CMV-seropositive.

The V call is TRBV5-1, the J call TRBJ2-1; 7 positions match TRBD1. Per the germline V gene, CDR1 is SGHRS and CDR2 is YFSETQ. The CDR3 sequence is 12 residues long. The ends lost 6 bases at V and 8 bases at J; junction bases unmatched: 5. CDR3 bases: TGCGCCAGCACGAGACAGGGACATGAGCAGTTCTTC. Its translation: CASTRQGHEQFF.

The genes are TRBV5-1 and TRBJ1-3, with TRBD1 identical over 8 bases. V dropped 4 bases and J dropped 9; count of bases not matched to a gene: 12. The germline V gene encodes CDR1 SGHRS and CDR2 YFSETQ. CDR3 length equals 15 residues. CDR3 nucleotides: TGCGCCAGCAGCGCCTGGACAGGGCCCAGAACCACCATATATTTT. Residues: CASSAWTGPRTTIYF.

The chain employs TRBV30 and TRBJ1-1; tentatively, D is TRBD1 (6 bases). Germline V lookup: CDR1 GTSNPN, CDR2 SVGIG (reference sequence). V dropped 3 bases and J dropped 4 bases, with 18 bases sitting between them. This CDR3 is built from 15 residues. CDR3 sequence (DNA): TGTGCCTGGAGCCCCACAGGGAGGGTCGGCACTGAAGCTTTCTTT. Encoded protein: CAWSPTGRVGTEAFF. Together with reference TRBV30 and TRBJ1-1, the CDR3 gives the full variable domain: SQTIHQWPATLVQPVGSPLSLECTVEGTSNPNLYWYRQAAGRGLQLLFYSVGIGQISSEVPQNLSASRPQDRQFILSSKKLLLSDSGFYLCAWSPTGRVGTEAFFGQGTRLTVV.

CDR3 in DNA: TGTGCCAGCACCGGACAGGCTGAAGAGACCCAGTACTTC. Its protein product is CASTGQAEETQYF. The rearrangement joins TRBV2 to TRBJ2-5; 7 bases align to TRBD1. Germline loops: CDR1 SNHLY, CDR2 FYNNEI. The V gene end was trimmed by 7 bases and the J gene end by 3 bases; junction bases not matched to a gene: 5. This CDR3 is built from 13 residues.

The chain combines TRBV18 with TRBJ1-1; D might be TRBD1 (6 bases). V was pared by 3 bases and J by 3 bases, with 11 bases between. This CDR3 contains 14 residues. CDR1 is KGHSH and CDR2 is LQKENI in the germline V gene. The CDR3 DNA sequence: TGTGCCAGCTCACCGTACAGGGCCGACACTGAAGCTTTCTTT. Its translation is CASSPYRADTEAFF.

The chain recombines TRBV21-1 with TRBJ1-5. TRBV21-1 is designated a pseudogene. The CDR3 spans 11 residues. For the CDR3, the DNA is TGTGCCAGCTCCCCCGGGGGGCCCCAGCATTTT. Translation: CASSPGGPQHF.

The CDR3 here is CASGFAGLNTEAFF. The CDR3 DNA sequence: TGTGCTAGTGGTTTCGCGGGCCTCAACACTGAAGCTTTCTTT. The chain joins TRBV12-5 to TRBJ1-1; D is uncertain. Germline lookup yields CDR1 LGHNT and CDR2 FRNRAP. This CDR3 comprises 14 residues. V shed 3 bases and J shed 2 bases, with 10 bases lying between them.

This chain uses TRBV2 with TRBJ2-1, with 7 bases matching TRBD1. Germline CDR1 is SNHLY and CDR2 is FYNNEI. The CDR3 runs to 13 residues. V lost 9 bases to trimming and J lost 3 bases; unmatched junction nucleotides: 5. The CDR3: CASTGQSYNEQFF. CDR3 bases: TGTGCCAGTACGGGACAGAGCTACAATGAGCAGTTCTTC.

The gene calls are TRBV4-1 and TRBJ2-5; D is perhaps TRBD1 (5 bases). The CDR3 extends over 14 amino acids. CDR1 MGHRA and CDR2 YSYEKL come from the germline V gene. The V end was cut by 1 base, the J end by 7 bases, with 13 bases between. CDR3 DNA: TGCGCCAGCAGCCAAGTCTCAGGGAAAGGGACCCAGTACTTC. It encodes CASSQVSGKGTQYF.

This clone was seen just once. The gene calls are TRBV4-2 and TRBJ2-5; D possibly corresponds to TRBD2 (6 bases). The germline V gene has CDR1 LGHNA and CDR2 YNFKEQ. This CDR3 comprises 14 residues. Deletions cut 4 bases from V and 5 bases from J, with 14 bases between. CDR3 protein: CASSPGLAAETQYF. DNA for the CDR3: TGTGCCAGCAGCCCGGGACTTGCGGCGGAGACCCAGTACTTC.

CDR3 DNA: TGCAGCGTTCTAGGACAGGGGGTCGGTTTGGAGACCCAGTACTTC. Residues: CSVLGQGVGLETQYF. V and J are TRBV29-1 and TRBJ2-5; 10 positions match TRBD1. The V gene's germline CDR1 is SQVTM and CDR2 ANQGSEA. This CDR3 is built from 15 residues. With 5 bases clipped from V and 5 bases from J, the junction kept 11 bases outside the gene matches.

The J gene is TRBJ1-1, the V gene TRBV16; the D gene is possibly TRBD1 (5 bases). V was shortened by 4 bases and J by 4 bases, with 22 bases between the two germline ends. CDR1 and CDR2 (germline): KGHSY, FQNENV. The CDR3 has 17 amino acids. The CDR3 bases are TGTGCCAGCAGCCCCGGGGGGGGAATAGGTCTTGGCACTGAAGCTTTCTTT. Encoded protein: CASSPGGGIGLGTEAFF.

The rearrangement uses TRBV6-5 and TRBJ1-6; D might be TRBD1 (6 bases). This CDR3 region has 16 residues. The V end lost 2 bases, the J end lost 7 bases, and 15 bases lay between the germline ends. CDR1 and CDR2 (germline): MNHEY, SVGAGI. This CDR3 is CASSYTRDKVNSPLHF. The CDR3 nucleotides read TGTGCCAGCAGTTACACCCGGGACAAAGTAAATTCACCCCTCCACTTT.

The V call is TRBV5-6, the J call TRBJ2-5; TRBD2 aligns across 8 bases. This CDR3 has 15 residues. V trimming: 0 bases; J trimming: 5 bases; junction bases outside the gene matches: 6. Germline V lookup: CDR1 SGHDT, CDR2 YYEEEE. Written as DNA, the CDR3 is TGTGCCAGCAGCTTGGTCTCGGGGGGGCGGGAGACCCAGTACTTC. Encoded protein: CASSLVSGGRETQYF.

This clone was found once. The gene calls are TRBV7-8 and TRBJ1-5; D is unresolved. V lost 1 base to trimming and J lost 0 bases, with 16 bases between them. CDR1 and CDR2 (germline): SGHVS, FQNEAQ. The CDR3 length is 18 residues. CDR3 coding DNA: TGTGCCAGCAGCTTAGGGAGGTCGGGAGTTTATAGCAATCAGCCCCAGCATTTT. It yields the protein CASSLGRSGVYSNQPQHF.

This clone was picked up one time. One end of the junction varies from germline; a read error may be responsible. The genes are TRBV7-9 and TRBJ2-5, with 7 bases matching TRBD2. Germline assignment: CDR1 SEHNR and CDR2 FQNEAQ (reference sequence). The CDR3 runs 12 residues. The CDR3, as DNA: TGTTCCAGCAGCTCGGGGGGAGAGACCCAGTACTTC. Translated: CSSSSGGETQYF.

This sequence joins TRBV6-6 and TRBJ1-1; the D gene is possibly TRBD1 (5 bases). V lost 3 bases, J lost 5 bases, and 7 bases lay in between. The V gene's germline CDR1 is MNHNY and CDR2 SVGAGI (reference sequence). CDR3 size: 12 residues. CDR3 region: CASSYGGTEAFF. CDR3 nucleotide sequence: TGTGCCAGCAGTTATGGGGGGACTGAAGCTTTCTTT.

The chain combines TRBV28 with TRBJ2-7; 7 nucleotides agree with TRBD1. Trimming at V came to 4 bases and at J to 4 bases, leaving 10 bases not matched to a gene. Germline-derived CDR1 and CDR2 are MDHEN and SYDVKM. The CDR3 is 15 residues long. CDR3 in DNA: TGTGCCAGCAGTTCCCACAGGGGCTCCAAATACGAGCAGTACTTC. It is translated as CASSSHRGSKYEQYF.

V usage is TRBV5-1 and J usage is TRBJ1-5, with D possibly being TRBD1 (6 bases). The V gene lost 4 bases and the J gene lost 2 bases, with 13 bases spanning the gap. Germline CDR1 SGHRS, CDR2 YFSETQ. The CDR3 has 15 amino acids. CDR3 sequence: CASSMSPGGNQPQHF. The CDR3 DNA sequence: TGCGCCAGCAGCATGTCGCCAGGGGGCAATCAGCCCCAGCATTTT.

The rearrangement links TRBV29-1 to TRBJ2-1; D possibly corresponds to TRBD1 (5 bases). The CDR3 sequence is 14 residues long. Germline CDR1 reads SQVTM; CDR2 reads ANQGSEA. The ends were cut back, 5 bases at V and 0 bases at J, with 11 bases in the middle. CDR3 protein: CSVLGEGSYNEQFF. The DNA of the CDR3 is TGCAGCGTTTTAGGGGAAGGCTCCTACAATGAGCAGTTCTTC.

This CDR3 is CASSRDFYTGELFF. CDR3 nucleotide sequence: TGCGCCAGCAGTAGGGACTTTTACACCGGGGAGCTGTTTTTT. The chain carries TRBV5-1 and TRBJ2-2; possibly TRBD2 for D (6 bases). Germline loops: CDR1 SGHRS, CDR2 YFSETQ. V dropped 5 bases and J dropped 3 bases, with 11 bases sitting between them. The CDR3 is 14 residues long.